This T cell receptor beta chain stems from a study of blood T cell repertoires in COVID-19. This clone appeared a single time. The protocol was immunoSEQ multiplex PCR, while the TCRdb copy is restricted to in-frame clones and leaves out a portion. The data contain 77,000 or so clones, 65% to 90% of them singletons. The germline gives CDR1 LNHDA, CDR2 SQIVND (reference sequence). The V gene lost 6 bases and the J gene lost 0 bases, with 16 bases spanning the gap. This CDR3 is 16 amino acids long. The source is a man aged 25 to 45 with COVID-19, enrolled during active disease. What was sequenced was peripheral blood. This chain links TRBV19 with TRBJ2-3; possible D gene TRBD2, 6 bases. This chain's CDR3 is CASSLPGSTSTDTQYF. The DNA of the CDR3 is TGTGCCAGTAGCCTTCCCGGGAGCACTAGCACAGATACGCAGTATTTT.